This record covers a single T cell receptor beta chain. Antigen unknown. Healthy Caucasians, and only they, were the donors. TCRdb recomputed calls from the 5' RACE reads with MiXCR, one row per CDR3 protein. This table has about 700,000 distinct CDR3 sequences, less than 10% appearing once. The sample comes from a study of identical twins. Broader study findings: Modelling approaches yielded underestimates of out-of-frame TCR alpha sharing between monozygotic twins. Alpha sequences out of frame and shared by twins had excess low generation probability.

CDR3 length: 14 residues. V lost 2 bases and J 2 bases, leaving 9 bases between the germline ends. The germline V gene has CDR1 MNHNS and CDR2 SASEGT. The same data also contributed to another study, on yellow fever vaccine responses in identical twins.

The J gene is TRBJ2-5, the V gene TRBV6-1; D uncertain. Specimen: PBMCs. This TCR derives from a woman between 18 and 29 years old in good health. CDR3: CASSELGTQETQYF. The CDR3 DNA is TGTGCCAGCAGTGAACTGGGAACTCAAGAGACCCAGTACTTC.